This T cell receptor beta chain was recorded in a study of identical twins. General study findings and limits: For out-of-frame beta sequences, excess twin sharing was weaker.

V dropped 0 bases and J dropped 4; count of bases not matched to a gene: 6. Looked up from germline, CDR1 is LGHNA and CDR2 is YSLEER. This CDR3 contains 15 residues. TCRdb used MiXCR to reprocess the 5' RACE reads, holding one entry per CDR3 protein. The sample includes around 250,000 distinct CDR3 sequences, roughly 13% of them seen just once. On this clonotype itself: Its cognate antigen is unknown.

The same sample was also used in a study of yellow fever vaccine responses in identical twins.

The chain has TRBV4-3 and TRBJ2-7; 7 nucleotides agree with TRBD2. The clonotype originates from a woman aged 18-30 years in good health. The source material was memory (CD45RO+) T cells sorted from blood. The CDR3 reads CASSQETGLKYEQYF. The CDR3, as DNA: TGCGCCAGCAGCCAAGAGACGGGACTAAAATACGAGCAGTACTTC.